This TCR beta chain is drawn from a study of shared clonotypes between healthy human individuals. Whole-study results and caveats: Lower generation probabilities were found for non-shared clonotypes than for those shared by all four donors. When naive CD4 clonotypes were compared across several donors, around 5% were shared.

As to this clone: The antigen is unknown.

Measured with immunoSEQ multiplex PCR; TCRdb has only the in-frame clones, and not every one. The sample yields more than 400,000 clones, 90% to 96% seen once. The sequenced material came from naive CD4+ T cells sorted from blood. Subset specified: CD45RA+ positively selected. The clonotype comes from a woman in her twenties or thirties in good health.

The CDR3 DNA sequence: TGTGCCAGCAGTTCACAGGGATCCGGGGAGCTGTTTTTT. Protein sequence: CASSSQGSGELFF. The chain joins TRBV6-1 to TRBJ2-2, with D possibly TRBD1 on 6 matching bases. This CDR3 is built from 13 residues. The germline gives CDR1 MNHNS, CDR2 SASEGT. Trimming left V 5 bases short and J 6 bases short, with 10 bases between.